This T cell receptor (beta chain) was found in a study of Graves' ophthalmopathy and Graves' hyperthyroidism (dated by TCRdb to 2017 to 2018). Turning to the overall study: Peripheral blood was collected before any treatment was given, at the time of initial diagnosis. A discovery set of 95 to 100 patients (around 40 ophthalmopathy, around 57 stable hyperthyroidism) was enrolled to explore V-J signatures distinguishing ophthalmopathy from hyperthyroidism. Following sampling, methimazole starting at 30 mg daily was administered to hyperthyroidism patients, and high-dose intravenous methylprednisolone was administered to ophthalmopathy patients. An independent validation cohort comprised 18 hyperthyroidism patients and over 15 patients who later progressed from hyperthyroidism to ophthalmopathy. T-cell repertoires of thyroid tissue and blood were compared in several hyperthyroidism patients. In total, approximately 130 blood samples were TCR-sequenced: 40 to 45 ophthalmopathy, some 75 hyperthyroidism and some 17 hyperthyroidism-to-ophthalmopathy patients. To tell Graves' ophthalmopathy apart from Graves' hyperthyroidism, and to predict which patients would progress to ophthalmopathy, the study relied on TCR beta repertoire signatures. Broader findings and caveats from the paper: Sample size was not predetermined statistically, and investigators were not blinded to group allocation. In cross-validation, the 13-signature model distinguished ophthalmopathy from stable hyperthyroidism with 87.88% sensitivity and 81.08% specificity, while in the test set the corresponding values were around 79% and 71%. Most expanded thyroid clonotypes with a frequency above 0.001 also appeared in blood, which suggests that blood repertoires may reflect the immune response in the thyroid. In validation, the model predicted ophthalmopathy progression with 70.59% sensitivity and roughly 72% specificity; 12 predicted patients were CT-confirmed with GO in a median of around 6 months.

TCR beta CDR3 regions were amplified from RNA transcripts for repertoire sequencing. A first-round RT-PCR used HTBI primers with the Qiagen OneStep RT-PCR kit, followed by a second-round multiplex PCR, size selection and purification. Sequencing of the libraries was carried out on an Illumina HiSeq2000 in paired-end mode with 100 bp reads. The authors' analysis ran thus. SOAPnuke was used to process the reads, removing any read that contained adapters or uncalled bases, had a mean Phred below 15, or lacked an exact match to the constant primer or identifier. COPE v1.2.5 was used to merge the high-quality paired reads. Clonotypes were defined as unique nucleotide sequences and were aligned to IMGT TRB V, D and J references using MiTCR v1.1. The analysis was limited to V-J combinations with a frequency above 0.0001, which together covered about 99% of the repertoires. For each V-J combination, a TCR clonal expansion and chaos score was defined as the ratio of F50 clonal expansion to chaos observed in the TCRdist matrix. Features were reduced by Welch's t-statistics and random forest to approximately 13 V-J combinations, which fed a naive Bayes classifier. The similarity between thyroid and blood repertoires was quantified using the Morisita-Horn index. TCRdb passed the public sequencing reads through fastp at Q25 and MiXCR, retaining productive beta sequences. One record per CDR3 amino acid sequence lists the most common genes and DNA. The V and J calls follow TCRdb's processing rather than the paper's. The sample table contains under 350,000 distinct CDR3 sequences; only one count was recorded for roughly 16% of them. More than 9% of the sample is in the top ten clones.

Ophthalmopathy patients were characterized by moderately to severely active disease, a Clinical Activity Score of at least 3, a NOSPECS grade of at least 4, and a disease duration under 3 months. Anyone with other autoimmune diseases, uncontrolled infections, pregnancy or lactation was excluded from the study. Diagnosis relied on clinical symptoms, serum thyroxine, TRAb, thyroid ultrasound and orbital computed tomography. Ficoll-Paque density gradient centrifugation was used to isolate PBMCs from approximately 11 ml of fresh peripheral blood. Trizol reagent was used to extract the total RNA, and its quality was then checked on an Agilent 2100 Bioanalyzer. To note about this clonotype: Its antigen is not yet known. Qualities for individual bases were not recorded, and no much larger clone is one base off.

The germline V gene supplies CDR1 SNHLY and CDR2 FYNNEI. Its CDR3 holds 14 amino acids, cysteine through phenylalanine. Just CDR3 DNA is preserved here, 42 bases in frame from base 1. Trimming at the junction amounts to 6 bases on V and 3 bases on J, and the germline ends lie 12 bases apart. The sequenced sample was peripheral blood. The chain joins TRBV2 to TRBJ1-5, with the D gene call left open. The sequence was collected from an adult man with Graves' ophthalmopathy. The CDR3 protein sequence reads: CASSPHSPNQPQHF. The sequenced DNA: TGTGCCAGCAGCCCCCACAGCCCCAATCAGCCCCAGCATTTT.